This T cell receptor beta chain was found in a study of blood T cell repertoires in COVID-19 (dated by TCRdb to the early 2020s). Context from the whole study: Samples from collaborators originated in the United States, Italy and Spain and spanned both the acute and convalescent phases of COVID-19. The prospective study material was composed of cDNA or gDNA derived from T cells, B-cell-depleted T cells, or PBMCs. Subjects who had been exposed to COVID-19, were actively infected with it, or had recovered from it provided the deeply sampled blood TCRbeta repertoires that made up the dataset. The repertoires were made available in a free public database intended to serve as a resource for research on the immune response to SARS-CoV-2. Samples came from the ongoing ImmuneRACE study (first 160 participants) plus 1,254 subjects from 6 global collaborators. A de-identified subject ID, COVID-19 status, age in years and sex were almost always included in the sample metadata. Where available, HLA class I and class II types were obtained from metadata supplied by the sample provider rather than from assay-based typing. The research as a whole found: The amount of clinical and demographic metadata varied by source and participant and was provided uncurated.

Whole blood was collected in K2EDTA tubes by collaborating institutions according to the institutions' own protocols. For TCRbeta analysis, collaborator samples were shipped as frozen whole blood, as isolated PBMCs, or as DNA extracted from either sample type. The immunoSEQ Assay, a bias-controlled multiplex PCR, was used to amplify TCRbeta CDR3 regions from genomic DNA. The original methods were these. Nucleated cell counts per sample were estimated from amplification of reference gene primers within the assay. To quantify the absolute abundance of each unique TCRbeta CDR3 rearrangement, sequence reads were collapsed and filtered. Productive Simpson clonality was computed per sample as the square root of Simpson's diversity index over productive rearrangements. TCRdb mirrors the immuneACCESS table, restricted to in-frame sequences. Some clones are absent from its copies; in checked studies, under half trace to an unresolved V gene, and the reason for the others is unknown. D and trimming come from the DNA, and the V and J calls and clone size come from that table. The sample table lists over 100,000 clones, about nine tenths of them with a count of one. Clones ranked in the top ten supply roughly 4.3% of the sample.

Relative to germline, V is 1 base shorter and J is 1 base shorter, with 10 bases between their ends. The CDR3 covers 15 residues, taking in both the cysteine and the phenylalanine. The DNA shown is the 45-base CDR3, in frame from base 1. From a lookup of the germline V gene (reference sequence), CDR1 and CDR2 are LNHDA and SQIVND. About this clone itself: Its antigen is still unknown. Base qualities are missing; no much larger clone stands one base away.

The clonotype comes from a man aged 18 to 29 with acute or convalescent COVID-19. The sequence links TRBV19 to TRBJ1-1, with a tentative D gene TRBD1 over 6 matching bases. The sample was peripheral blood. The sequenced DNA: TGTGCCAGTAGTATAGCGGGAGGGGGGAACACTGAAGCTTTCTTT. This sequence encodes CASSIAGGGNTEAFF.